The 24 T cell receptor beta chains presented below share a single source sample, sequenced in a study of long-term antiretroviral therapy in people with HIV (dated by TCRdb to 2021 to 2024). Sequencing of the TRB variable region was done with the immunoSEQ hsTCRB v3.0 assay at survey level resolution. Held by TCRdb, this immuneACCESS table contains in-frame sequences only and omits some clones. Under half of the omission traces to an unresolved V gene where checked; the cause of the rest is unknown. This sample holds around 12,000 clones; about 88% were observed only once. The ten biggest clones cover 22% of the sample. The sequencing here drew on unsorted PBMCs, taken 2.1 years after starting antiretroviral therapy. Source of these receptors: a woman between 35 and 50 years old with HIV.

The chain employs TRBV5-4 and TRBJ2-5, with 7 bases aligning to TRBD1. CDR3 length: 15 amino acids. CDR1 is SGHNT and CDR2 is YYREEE in the germline V gene (reference sequence). With V trimmed by 4 bases and J by 2 bases, 8 bases remained unmatched. The CDR3 spells CASSRDSRTQETQYF. CDR3 DNA: TGTGCCAGCAGCCGGGACAGCCGGACTCAAGAGACCCAGTACTTC.

The chain couples TRBV18 to TRBJ2-1; 9 positions match TRBD1. CDR1 is KGHSH and CDR2 is LQKENI in the germline V gene. The CDR3 runs to 15 residues. With 3 bases clipped from V and 7 bases from J, the junction kept 7 bases outside the gene matches. This CDR3 is CASSPQTGGVNEQFF. DNA for the CDR3: TGTGCCAGCTCACCCCAGACAGGGGGGGTAAATGAGCAGTTCTTC.

The chain combines TRBV6-1 with TRBJ2-1; 9 nucleotides agree with TRBD1. In germline, CDR1 is MNHNS, CDR2 SASEGT. V lost 10 bases, J lost 7 bases, and 5 bases stayed unmatched. The CDR3 contains 12 residues. CDR3 DNA: TGTGCCACAGGACAGGGGTGGAATGAGCAGTTCTTC. Translated: CATGQGWNEQFF.

This clone was detected once. V is TRBV13 and J is TRBJ1-5, with unresolved D. The CDR3 totals 15 residues. V was shortened by 2 bases and J by 4 bases, with 12 bases between the two germline ends. Germline V lookup: CDR1 PRHDT, CDR2 FYEKMQ (reference sequence). Here the CDR3 DNA reads TGTGCCAGCAGCTTAAGAGGAGTGGGGAATCAGCCCCAGCATTTT. Translating it yields CASSLRGVGNQPQHF. The entire variable domain, with the rest obtained from reference TRBV13 and TRBJ1-5, is as follows: AAGVIQSPRHLIKEKRETATLKCYPIPRHDTVYWYQQGPGQDPQFLISFYEKMQSDKGSIPDRFSAQQFSDYHSELNMSSLELGDSALYFCASSLRGVGNQPQHFGDGTRLSIL.

This clone was recorded only once. The genes are TRBV18 and TRBJ2-5, with D tentatively TRBD1 or TRBD2 (5 bases each). The CDR3 loop spans 13 amino acids. The germline CDR1 and CDR2 sequences are KGHSH and LQKENI. V was trimmed by 3 bases and J by 4 bases, leaving 9 bases between them. In DNA form, the CDR3 reads TGTGCCAGCTCACCCGGGGACGGAGAGACCCAGTACTTC. Translated, it gives CASSPGDGETQYF. Based on the CDR3 plus reference TRBV18 and TRBJ2-5, the full variable domain is NAGVMQNPRHLVRRRGQEARLRCSPMKGHSHVYWYRQLPEEGLKFMVYLQKENIIDESGMPKERFSAEFPKEGPSILRIQQVVRGDSAAYFCASSPGDGETQYFGPGTRLLVL.

The chain combines TRBV5-1 with TRBJ1-1, with unresolved D. Germline V lookup: CDR1 SGHRS, CDR2 YFSETQ. The germline V and J ends were trimmed by 6 bases and 8 bases, with 11 bases remaining between them. The CDR3 sequence is 11 residues long. CDR3 protein: CASKSAREAFF. CDR3 DNA sequence: TGCGCCAGCAAGTCGGCCAGGGAAGCTTTCTTT.

The chain carries TRBV6-6 and TRBJ1-2; a possible D gene is TRBD1 (6 bases). Germline CDR1 and CDR2: MNHNY and SVGAGI (reference sequence). This CDR3 contains 14 residues. Trimming pared 7 bases from V and 3 bases from J, leaving 15 bases between. The CDR3 DNA reads as TGTGCCAGCAACTACAGGGCGCTCGACTATGGCTACACCTTC. Protein sequence: CASNYRALDYGYTF.

This chain connects TRBV5-1 to TRBJ1-6; TRBD1 agrees at 10 bases. Germline V CDR1 and CDR2: SGHRS, YFSETQ. The CDR3 has 15 residues. V was clipped by 0 bases and J by 10 bases; unmatched bases: 4. The CDR3 here is CASSLAGQGNSPLHF. The CDR3 DNA sequence: TGCGCCAGCAGCTTGGCGGGACAGGGGAACTCACCCCTCCACTTT.

The chain carries TRBV30 and TRBJ2-3; D uncertain. The CDR3 totals 12 residues. The V gene's germline CDR1 is GTSNPN and CDR2 SVGIG (reference sequence). The V end was cut by 5 bases, the J end by 0 bases, with 6 bases between. CDR3 amino acids: CAWGSSTDTQYF. The DNA for the CDR3 is TGTGCCTGGGGTTCTAGCACAGATACGCAGTATTTT. The full variable domain, rest sourced from reference TRBV30 and TRBJ2-3, is SQTIHQWPATLVQPVGSPLSLECTVEGTSNPNLYWYRQAAGRGLQLLFYSVGIGQISSEVPQNLSASRPQDRQFILSSKKLLLSDSGFYLCAWGSSTDTQYFGPGTRLTVL.

The chain uses TRBV4-2 and TRBJ2-2, with TRBD2 matching 12 bases. The CDR3 runs 17 residues. The germline V gene has CDR1 LGHNA and CDR2 YNFKEQ. The trim removed 3 bases at V and 3 bases at J, leaving 5 bases unmatched. The CDR3 spells CASSHSLAGGYTGELFF. The CDR3 DNA reads TGTGCCAGCAGCCATTCCCTAGCGGGGGGGTACACCGGGGAGCTGTTTTTT.

The J gene is TRBJ1-2, the V gene TRBV4-1; TRBD1 is a possible D gene (6 bases). This CDR3 has 16 amino acids. The germline CDR1 and CDR2 sequences are MGHRA and YSYEKL. V shed 4 bases and J shed 5 bases, with 20 bases lying between them. The CDR3 loop is CASSPRSDSLRYGYTF. CDR3 nucleotides: TGCGCCAGCAGCCCCCGCTCGGACAGTTTGAGATATGGCTACACCTTC.

The CDR3 is CASSFSDMSYNEQFF. The CDR3 region has the DNA TGTGCCAGCAGCTTTAGCGACATGTCCTACAATGAGCAGTTCTTC. V and J are TRBV7-9 and TRBJ2-1; perhaps TRBD2 as D (5 bases). Trimming shortened V by 3 bases and J by 1 base, and 10 bases separated the two germline ends. Germline lookup yields CDR1 SEHNR and CDR2 FQNEAQ (reference sequence). The CDR3 is 15 residues long.

There are a few counts of this clone. An end of the junction differs from the germline gene, which may be a read error. The rearrangement joins TRBV7-9 to TRBJ1-6; D is possibly TRBD1 (5 bases). The CDR3 extends over 14 amino acids. Germline values: CDR1 SEHNR, CDR2 FQNEAQ (reference sequence). The CDR3 is CASSLGDYNSPLHF. The CDR3 DNA follows: TGTGCCAGCAGTTTAGGGGACTATAATTCACCCCTCCACTTT.

The chain has TRBV7-9 and TRBJ2-5; the D is unclear. The CDR3 extends over 15 amino acids. Germline CDR1 is SEHNR and CDR2 is FQNEAQ (reference sequence). Trimming took off 5 bases at V and 4 bases at J, with 17 bases between the two ends. This CDR3 reads CASSQPRFFGETQYF. The CDR3 DNA reads TGTGCCAGCAGCCAGCCGCGGTTCTTTGGAGAGACCCAGTACTTC.

This chain uses TRBV7-9 with TRBJ2-2, with TRBD2 identical over 8 bases. V shed 5 bases, J shed 4 bases, and the junction held 12 bases outside the gene matches. Per the germline V gene, CDR1 is SEHNR and CDR2 is FQNEAQ (reference sequence). The CDR3 loop spans 17 amino acids. As DNA, the CDR3 is TGTGCCAGCAGCCCGCGGTGGGCGGGGGGAGTCACCGGGGAGCTGTTTTTT. Translating gives CASSPRWAGGVTGELFF.

The chain recombines TRBV19 with TRBJ1-5, with TRBD1 matching 7 bases. V shed 8 bases and J 0 bases; nucleotides not matched to a gene: 1. The CDR3 totals 13 residues. Germline CDR1 is LNHDA and CDR2 is SQIVND (reference sequence). CDR3 nucleotide sequence: TGTGCCAGTGCAGGGGGTAGCAATCAGCCCCAGCATTTT. Translating it yields CASAGGSNQPQHF.

The rearrangement uses TRBV7-2 and TRBJ1-2; D ambiguous. Germline V gene data show CDR1 as SGHTA and CDR2 as FQGNSA. The V and J ends lost 5 bases and 4 bases respectively, with 8 bases between them. The CDR3 has 12 amino acids. DNA for the CDR3: TGTGCCAGCAGCAGGGCCGGCTATGGCTACACCTTC. It is translated as CASSRAGYGYTF.

This sequence joins TRBV25-1 and TRBJ1-2; 8 bases map to TRBD1. J gave up 4 bases and V 5 bases, and 6 bases lay outside the gene matches. Germline CDR1 is MGHDK and CDR2 is SYGVNS. The CDR3 contains 14 residues. The CDR3 DNA is TGTGCCAGCAGTCCGGCAGGGGGCGGCTATGGCTACACCTTC. Its protein is CASSPAGGGYGYTF.

This clone was observed a few times. The chain is built from TRBV25-1 and TRBJ2-7, with 10 bases lining up with TRBD1. This CDR3 comprises 14 residues. Losses at the gene ends were 6 bases for V and 6 bases for J; bases not matched to a gene: 8. Looked up from germline, CDR1 is MGHDK and CDR2 is SYGVNS. The CDR3 DNA reads TGTGCCAGCAGGCCCCGGACAGGGGGAATCGAGCAGTACTTC. Its protein is CASRPRTGGIEQYF.

The chain joins TRBV30 to TRBJ2-7; D gene uncertain. From germline, CDR1 is GTSNPN and CDR2 SVGIG (reference sequence). This CDR3 is 12 amino acids long. V gave up 1 base and J gave up 7 bases, with 11 bases separating them. CDR3 in DNA: TGTGCCTGGAGTGGGGGATCGAGGGAGCAGTACTTC. It is translated as CAWSGGSREQYF.

The chain is built from TRBV5-1 and TRBJ1-6; D perhaps matches TRBD1 (5 bases). The CDR3 length is 13 residues. Trimming took 4 bases from V and 13 from J, leaving 15 bases between them. CDR1 and CDR2 (germline): SGHRS, YFSETQ. Written as DNA, the CDR3 is TGCGCCAGCAGCACAACCTCCGGGGGGCCCCTCCACTTT. Amino acid sequence: CASSTTSGGPLHF.

The chain is built from TRBV9 and TRBJ2-7; 8 bases line up with TRBD1. The V segment lost 4 bases and the J segment 1 base; nucleotides outside the gene matches: 10. This CDR3 is built from 16 residues. Germline-derived CDR1 and CDR2 are SGDLS and YYNGEE. CDR3 loop: CASSSSRDRPSYEQYF. CDR3 DNA: TGTGCCAGCAGCTCCTCCCGGGACAGGCCTTCCTACGAGCAGTACTTC. The whole variable domain, filled in from reference TRBV9 and TRBJ2-7, reads DSGVTQTPKHLITATGQRVTLRCSPRSGDLSVYWYQQSLDQGLQFLIQYYNGEERAKGNILERFSAQQFPDLHSELNLSSLELGDSALYFCASSSSRDRPSYEQYFGPGTRLTVT.

V usage is TRBV7-9 and J usage is TRBJ2-3; D is possibly TRBD1 or TRBD2 (6 bases each). The germline V gene encodes CDR1 SEHNR and CDR2 FQNEAQ (reference sequence). Trimming left V 2 bases short and J 3 bases short, with 15 bases between. The CDR3 totals 16 residues. The CDR3 is CASSLRGAEGTDTQYF. The DNA of the CDR3 is TGTGCCAGCAGCTTAAGGGGGGCCGAAGGGACAGATACGCAGTATTTT.

The chain carries TRBV5-4 and TRBJ2-7, with 10 bases aligning to TRBD1. Germline trimming cut 4 bases from V and 6 bases from J; bases unmatched to any gene: 4. The CDR3 is 13 residues long. Germline CDR1 is SGHNT and CDR2 is YYREEE (reference sequence). Here the CDR3 DNA reads TGTGCCAGCAGCCCTCGGACAGGGGGCGAGCAGTACTTC. Protein sequence: CASSPRTGGEQYF.